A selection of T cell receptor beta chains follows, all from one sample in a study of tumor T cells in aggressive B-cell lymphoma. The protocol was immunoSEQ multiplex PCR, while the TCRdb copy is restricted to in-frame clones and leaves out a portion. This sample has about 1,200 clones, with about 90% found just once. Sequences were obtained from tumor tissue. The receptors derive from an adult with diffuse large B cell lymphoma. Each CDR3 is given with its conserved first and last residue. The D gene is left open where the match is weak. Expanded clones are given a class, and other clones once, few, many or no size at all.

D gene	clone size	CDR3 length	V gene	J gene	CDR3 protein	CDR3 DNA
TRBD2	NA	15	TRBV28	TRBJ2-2	CASRPGLANTGELFF	TGTGCCAGCAGACCCGGACTAGCGAACACCGGGGAGCTGTTTTTT
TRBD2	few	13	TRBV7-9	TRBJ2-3	CAGRVSGGDTQYF	TGTGCCGGGAGGGTATCCGGTGGGGATACGCAGTATTTT
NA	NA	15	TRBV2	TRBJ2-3	CASSLNGLRTDTQYF	TGTGCCAGCAGTCTAAACGGGTTACGCACAGATACGCAGTATTTT
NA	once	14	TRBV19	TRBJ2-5	CASSREEDQETQYF	TGTGCCAGTAGTCGGGAAGAGGATCAAGAGACCCAGTACTTC
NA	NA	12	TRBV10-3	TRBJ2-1	CAISETSDEQFF	TGTGCCATCAGTGAGACCTCGGATGAGCAGTTCTTC
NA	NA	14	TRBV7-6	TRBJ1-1	CASSPFESETEAFF	TGTGCCAGCAGCCCCTTTGAGAGTGAGACTGAAGCTTTCTTT
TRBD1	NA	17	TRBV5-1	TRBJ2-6	CASSFMTGGSGANVLTF	TGCGCCAGCAGCTTTATGACAGGGGGCTCTGGGGCCAACGTCCTGACTTTC
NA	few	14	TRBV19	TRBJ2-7	CASSFSGGTYEQYF	TGTGCCAGTAGTTTTAGCGGAGGGACCTACGAGCAGTACTTC
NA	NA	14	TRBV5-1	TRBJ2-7	CASSLRQGTYEQYF	TGCGCCAGCAGCTTGAGGCAGGGTACCTACGAGCAGTACTTC
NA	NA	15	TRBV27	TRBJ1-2	CASSLTGTTNYGYTF	TGTGCCAGCAGCTTGACCGGGACTACTAACTATGGCTACACCTTC
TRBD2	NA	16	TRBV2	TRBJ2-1	CASSGLAGGRVNEQFF	TGTGCCAGCAGTGGGTTGGCGGGAGGAAGGGTCAATGAGCAGTTCTTC
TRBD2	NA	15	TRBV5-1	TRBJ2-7	CASSGSGRGVYEQYF	TGCGCCAGCAGCGGTAGCGGGAGGGGTGTGTACGAGCAGTACTTC
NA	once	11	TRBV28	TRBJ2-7	CAGGSGYEQYF	TGTGCCGGGGGGTCAGGGTACGAGCAGTACTTC
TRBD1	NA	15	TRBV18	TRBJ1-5	CASSPGTGVRQPQHF	TGTGCCAGCTCACCAGGGACAGGGGTTAGGCAGCCCCAGCATTTT
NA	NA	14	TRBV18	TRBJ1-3	CASSPPSVSNTIYF	TGTGCCAGCTCACCACCCAGCGTGTCGAACACCATATATTTT
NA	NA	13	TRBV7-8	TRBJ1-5	CASSPRGNQPQHF	TGTGCCAGCAGCCCACGGGGCAATCAGCCCCAGCATTTT
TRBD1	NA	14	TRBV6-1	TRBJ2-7	CASIRDRGRYEQYF	TGTGCCAGCATCCGAGACAGGGGGCGCTACGAGCAGTACTTC
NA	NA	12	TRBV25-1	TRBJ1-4	CASSGGGEKLFF	TGTGCCAGCAGTGGGGGAGGCGAAAAACTGTTTTTT
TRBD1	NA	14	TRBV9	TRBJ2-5	CASGVTDREETQYF	TGTGCCAGCGGGGTTACAGACAGGGAGGAGACCCAGTACTTC
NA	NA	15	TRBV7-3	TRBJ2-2	CASSPQQGYTGELFF	TGTGCCAGCAGCCCGCAACAGGGCTATACCGGGGAGTTGTTTTTT
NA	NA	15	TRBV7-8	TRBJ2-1	CASSPTGLPYNEQFF	TGTGCCAGCAGCCCAACGGGACTCCCATACAATGAGCAGTTCTTC
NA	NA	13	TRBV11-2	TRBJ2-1	CASSLGTGNEQFF	TGTGCCAGCAGCTTAGGAACCGGCAATGAGCAGTTCTTC
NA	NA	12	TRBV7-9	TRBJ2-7	CASSSQGYEQYF	TGTGCCAGCAGCTCCCAGGGCTACGAGCAGTACTTC
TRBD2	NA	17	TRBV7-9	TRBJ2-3	CASSLGRAGARTDTQYF	TGTGCCAGCAGCTTAGGCCGAGCGGGAGCGCGAACAGATACGCAGTATTTT
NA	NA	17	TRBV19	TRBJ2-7	CASSIRHSVLLAYEQYF	TGTGCCAGTAGTATCAGGCACAGTGTTCTGTTGGCCTACGAGCAGTACTTC